Shown below are 9 T cell receptor beta chains from a single sample sequenced in a study of blood T cell repertoires in COVID-19. The data were produced by immunoSEQ multiplex PCR, yet TCRdb's version contains in-frame clones alone and is incomplete. The sample lists about 99,000 clones, approximately 88% seen once, with approximately 27% in the top ten. What was sequenced was peripheral blood. Receptors originate from a man aged 55 to 70 with acute or convalescent COVID-19.

This chain joins TRBV6-5 and TRBJ2-1; TRBD2 agrees at 10 bases. The CDR3 is 14 amino acids. With V trimmed by 9 bases and J by 7 bases, 9 bases remained unmatched. Germline lookup yields CDR1 MNHEY and CDR2 SVGAGI. CDR3 DNA: TGTGCCAGTAATCTAGCGGGAGTATTAAATGAGCAGTTCTTC. Translating it yields CASNLAGVLNEQFF.

The chain combines TRBV20-1 with TRBJ1-2; D perhaps matches TRBD1 (6 bases). Trimming stripped 3 bases from V and 4 bases from J, with 12 bases between. The CDR3 consists of 13 residues. Germline-derived CDR1 and CDR2 are DFQATT and SNEGSKA (reference sequence). CDR3 nucleotide sequence: TGCAGTGCTAGTACAGGGACGGTCTATGGCTACACCTTC. This gives the protein CSASTGTVYGYTF.

The J gene is TRBJ2-7, the V gene TRBV11-3; D possibly corresponds to TRBD2 (6 bases). Germline loops: CDR1 SGHNT, CDR2 YENEEA. The CDR3 runs 14 residues. Trimming pared 0 bases from V and 6 bases from J, leaving 12 bases between. In nucleotides, the CDR3 is TGTGCCAGCAGCTTAGACCCGACTAGTGTCGAGCAGTACTTC. It codes for CASSLDPTSVEQYF.

In nucleotides, the CDR3 is TGTGCCAGCAGCTTAGCGGGGGCGGGAGCCCGCAATGAGCAGTTCTTC. Translated, it gives CASSLAGAGARNEQFF. V is TRBV7-9 and J is TRBJ2-1, with a tentative D call TRBD2 (7 bases). V was clipped by 0 bases and J by 6 bases, with 15 bases between them. Germline V gives CDR1 SEHNR, CDR2 FQNEAQ (reference sequence). CDR3 size: 16 residues.

J is TRBJ1-5 and V is TRBV5-6; D uncertain. Germline lookup yields CDR1 SGHDT and CDR2 YYEEEE. V was shortened by 1 base and J by 6 bases, with 17 bases between the two germline ends. The CDR3 is 16 residues long. Here the CDR3 DNA reads TGTGCCAGCAGCTTGTGGGTTGGGAGGGTAGTTCAGCCCCAGCATTTT. It codes for CASSLWVGRVVQPQHF.

This clone is judged medium-sized. The chain uses TRBV7-6 and TRBJ2-2; 13 bases are a match to TRBD2. The CDR3 has 20 residues. The germline gives CDR1 SGHVS, CDR2 FNYEAQ. The ends lost 1 base at V and 3 bases at J; junction bases unmatched: 11. The CDR3 DNA sequence: TGTGCCAGCAGCTTAGGCTGGACTAGCGGGAGCCCACAACACACCGGGGAGCTGTTTTTT. The encoded protein is CASSLGWTSGSPQHTGELFF. The full variable domain, in which reference TRBV7-6 and TRBJ2-2 provide the parts outside the CDR3, is GAGVSQSPRYKVTKRGQDVALRCDPISGHVSLYWYRQALGQGPEFLTYFNYEAQQDKSGLPNDRFSAERPEGSISTLTIQRTEQRDSAMYRCASSLGWTSGSPQHTGELFFGEGSRLTVL.

The chain couples TRBV10-3 to TRBJ2-5, with 15 bases aligning to TRBD2. V shed 2 bases and J 2 bases; nucleotides not matched to a gene: 12. The CDR3 contains 20 residues. Germline V gene sequence: CDR1 ENHRY, CDR2 SYGVKD. This chain's CDR3 is CAISEPPGLAGGGPQETQYF. CDR3 DNA sequence: TGTGCCATCAGTGAGCCACCGGGACTAGCGGGAGGAGGTCCTCAAGAGACCCAGTACTTC.

The CDR3 protein is CASSPSSVDTQYF. CDR3 nucleotides: TGTGCCAGCTCACCGAGTTCTGTGGATACGCAGTATTTT. The chain recombines TRBV18 with TRBJ2-3, with D unresolved. V was shortened by 3 bases and J by 6 bases, with 10 bases between the two germline ends. Looked up from germline, CDR1 is KGHSH and CDR2 is LQKENI. This CDR3 has 13 amino acids.

V gene TRBV5-1 combines with J gene TRBJ2-2; 11 bases map to TRBD1. Germline-derived CDR1 and CDR2 are SGHRS and YFSETQ. J lost 7 bases, V lost 2 bases, and 4 bases had no gene match. CDR3 length equals 15 residues. The CDR3 spells CASSFGQGAVGELFF. DNA of the CDR3: TGCGCCAGCAGCTTCGGACAGGGGGCGGTCGGGGAGCTGTTTTTT.